What follows are 32 T cell receptor beta chains derived from one specimen sequenced in a study of T cell responses to AZD1222 COVID-19 vaccine. Measured with immunoSEQ multiplex PCR; TCRdb has only the in-frame clones, and not every one. The repertoire holds around 140,000 clones, with roughly 87% as singletons. Sequencing used peripheral blood, obtained on day 0 of AZD1222 vaccination. These receptors originate from an adult in good health.

This clone was seen just once. V gene TRBV18 combines with J gene TRBJ2-5; the D is unclear. The CDR3 contains 12 residues. Germline loops: CDR1 KGHSH, CDR2 LQKENI. The germline V and J ends were trimmed by 10 bases and 2 bases, with 11 bases remaining between them. CDR3 amino acids: CATAGYQETQYF. DNA for the CDR3: TGTGCCACCGCAGGATATCAAGAGACCCAGTACTTC.

This sequence joins TRBV28 and TRBJ2-3; 8 nucleotides agree with TRBD1. After removal of 4 bases from V and 1 base from J, the junction contained 4 bases not matched to a gene. Germline V CDR1 and CDR2: MDHEN, SYDVKM. The CDR3 has 15 amino acids. CDR3 amino acids: CASSSRQGRTDTQYF. The CDR3 DNA reads TGTGCCAGCAGTTCGAGACAGGGGCGCACAGATACGCAGTATTTT.

The chain carries TRBV21-1 and TRBJ1-5. TRBV21-1 is annotated as a pseudogene. The CDR3 is 14 residues long. The CDR3 here is CASSKGLRNQPQHF. Here the CDR3 DNA reads TGTGCCAGCAGCAAAGGTTTGAGGAATCAGCCCCAGCATTTT.

This clone was counted a few times. The genes are TRBV9 and TRBJ2-2; 7 bases align to TRBD1. The CDR3 contains 16 residues. The germline V gene encodes CDR1 SGDLS and CDR2 YYNGEE. J gave up 2 bases and V 2 bases, and 6 bases lay outside the gene matches. The CDR3 sequence is CASSVLGTANTGELFF. The CDR3, as DNA: TGTGCCAGCAGCGTTCTTGGGACAGCTAACACCGGGGAGCTGTTTTTT.

This chain joins TRBV28 and TRBJ2-3; tentatively, D is TRBD2 (5 bases). The CDR3 totals 15 residues. Germline V gene sequence: CDR1 MDHEN, CDR2 SYDVKM. Trimming shortened V by 3 bases and J by 1 base, and 11 bases separated the two germline ends. The CDR3 sequence: CASSFGVGGTDTQYF. As DNA, the CDR3 is TGTGCCAGCAGTTTCGGGGTTGGGGGCACAGATACGCAGTATTTT.

The genes are TRBV12-3 or TRBV12-4 and TRBJ1-1; 7 positions agree with TRBD1. The CDR3 has 12 amino acids. With 5 bases clipped from V and 11 bases from J, the junction kept 8 bases outside the gene matches. In nucleotides, the CDR3 is TGTGCCAGCAGTCTTACAGGGGTGCGGGCTTTCTTT. This codes for CASSLTGVRAFF.

The chain uses TRBV5-1 and TRBJ1-2, with no clear D. The CDR3 length is 13 residues. The ends were cut back, 0 bases at V and 2 bases at J, with 5 bases in the middle. CDR1 is SGHRS, CDR2 YFSETQ, per germline. For the CDR3, the DNA is TGCGCCAGCAGCTTGGGAGAAAACTATGGCTACACCTTC. Its translation: CASSLGENYGYTF.

The V call is TRBV7-2, the J call TRBJ1-1; D is uncertain. Trimming pared 1 base from V and 0 bases from J, leaving 9 bases between. CDR3 length: 15 residues. The germline V gene encodes CDR1 SGHTA and CDR2 FQGNSA. The CDR3 region is CASSLVSRLNTEAFF. CDR3 DNA: TGTGCCAGCAGCTTAGTTTCCAGACTGAACACTGAAGCTTTCTTT.

J is TRBJ1-2 and V is TRBV4-3; D ambiguous. This CDR3 has 15 residues. V dropped 3 bases and J dropped 4 bases, with 15 bases sitting between them. Germline loops: CDR1 LGHNA, CDR2 YSLEER. The CDR3 protein is CASSQEDRSRYGYTF. The CDR3 DNA sequence: TGCGCCAGCAGCCAGGAAGACCGAAGCCGCTATGGCTACACCTTC.

This chain links TRBV19 with TRBJ2-1; a possible D gene is TRBD2 (5 bases). The CDR3 loop spans 14 amino acids. Trimming left V 6 bases short and J 4 bases short, with 13 bases between. Germline V gene sequence: CDR1 LNHDA, CDR2 SQIVND (reference sequence). CDR3 DNA sequence: TGTGCCAGTAGCAATATGAGGGAGTACAATGAGCAGTTCTTC. As protein: CASSNMREYNEQFF.

This rearrangement joins TRBV12-3 or TRBV12-4 to TRBJ2-7; D is unresolved. The CDR3 is made up of 12 amino acids. V lost 1 base and J lost 5, with 6 bases in between. CDR3: CASSLGGDEQYF. The CDR3 bases are TGTGCCAGCAGTTTAGGTGGAGACGAGCAGTACTTC.

The gene calls are TRBV25-1 and TRBJ2-3; the D is unclear. Germline assignment: CDR1 MGHDK and CDR2 SYGVNS. Between the trimmed V and J ends, which lost 6 bases and 6 bases, there was a span of 13 bases. There are 13 residues in the CDR3. The CDR3 bases are TGTGCCAGCAGAGCCCCTGCTTACGATACGCAGTATTTT. Amino acids: CASRAPAYDTQYF.

The genes are TRBV18 and TRBJ1-3; tentative D call: TRBD1 (6 bases). In germline, CDR1 is KGHSH, CDR2 LQKENI. The CDR3 runs 16 residues. Trimming took off 0 bases at V and 4 bases at J, with 13 bases between the two ends. The CDR3 is CASSPPTGRVGNTIYF. CDR3 sequence (DNA): TGTGCCAGCTCACCACCGACAGGTAGAGTCGGAAACACCATATATTTT.

The chain recombines TRBV7-2 with TRBJ1-5, with TRBD1 as a possible D gene (5 bases). The CDR3 sequence is 14 residues long. Germline CDR1 is SGHTA and CDR2 is FQGNSA. Trimming took 2 bases from V and 4 from J, leaving 9 bases between them. The CDR3 region has the DNA TGTGCCAGCAGCTTACGGAGGGGAAATCAGCCCCAGCATTTT. Amino acids: CASSLRRGNQPQHF.

The chain employs TRBV28 and TRBJ2-1; TRBD2 agrees at 14 bases. CDR1 is MDHEN and CDR2 is SYDVKM in the germline V gene. The V and J ends lost 6 bases and 0 bases, in that order; junction bases with no gene match: 10. The CDR3 runs 19 residues. The DNA for the CDR3 is TGTGCCAGCAGGCCCACGACCGGGACTAGCGGGGGCTCCTACAATGAGCAGTTCTTC. Protein: CASRPTTGTSGGSYNEQFF. Full variable domain (rest looked up from reference TRBV28 and TRBJ2-1): DVKVTQSSRYLVKRTGEKVFLECVQDMDHENMFWYRQDPGLGLRLIYFSYDVKMKEKGDIPEGYSVSREKKERFSLILESASTNQTSMYLCASRPTTGTSGGSYNEQFFGPGTRLTVL.

The rearrangement joins TRBV6-1 to TRBJ2-2, with 12 bases identical to TRBD2. The trim removed 3 bases at V and 7 bases at J, leaving 6 bases unmatched. The CDR3 is made up of 16 amino acids. CDR1 is MNHNS and CDR2 is SASEGT in the germline V gene. Here the CDR3 reads CASSEGLAGLRGELFF. In DNA form, the CDR3 reads TGTGCCAGCAGTGAGGGACTAGCGGGCCTCCGCGGGGAGCTGTTTTTT.

This rearrangement joins TRBV6-5 to TRBJ2-7; 7 nucleotides line up with TRBD2. This CDR3 is built from 13 residues. The junction had 7 bases not matched to a gene; V was cut back by 4 bases and J by 7 bases. The germline gives CDR1 MNHEY, CDR2 SVGAGI. This chain's CDR3 is CASSSLAAGEQYF. As DNA, the CDR3 is TGTGCCAGCAGTTCCCTAGCGGCGGGAGAGCAGTACTTC.

The chain recombines TRBV11-3 with TRBJ2-7, with D unresolved. In germline, CDR1 is SGHNT, CDR2 YENEEA. Trimming took off 7 bases at V and 0 bases at J, with 7 bases between the two ends. This CDR3 comprises 12 residues. CDR3: CASNGVSYEQYF. CDR3 coding DNA: TGTGCCAGCAACGGCGTCTCCTACGAGCAGTACTTC.

V is TRBV9 and J is TRBJ2-1, with 9 positions matching TRBD2. The trim removed 0 bases at V and 6 bases at J, leaving 7 bases unmatched. This CDR3 has 16 residues. CDR1 SGDLS and CDR2 YYNGEE come from the germline V gene. CDR3 loop: CASSVESGRIGNEQFF. CDR3 nucleotide sequence: TGTGCCAGCAGCGTAGAGAGCGGGAGGATCGGCAATGAGCAGTTCTTC.

V is TRBV3-1 (or the pseudogene TRBV3-2) and J is TRBJ2-6, with 12 bases fitting TRBD1. CDR3 length: 21 amino acids. J gave up 0 bases and V 4 bases, and 13 bases lay outside the gene matches. The germline CDR1 and CDR2 sequences are LGHDT and YNNKEL (reference sequence). The CDR3 reads CASSLRDRGRYSSSGANVLTF. The CDR3 DNA reads as TGTGCCAGCAGCCTCAGGGACAGGGGGCGATATTCCTCCTCTGGGGCCAACGTCCTGACTTTC.

The chain links TRBV20-1 to TRBJ1-1, with D tentatively TRBD1 (5 bases). There are 11 residues in the CDR3. V was clipped by 2 bases and J by 8 bases, with 9 bases between them. The germline V gene encodes CDR1 DFQATT and CDR2 SNEGSKA (reference sequence). The CDR3 sequence is CSARPGVEAFF. For the CDR3, the DNA is TGCAGTGCTAGACCGGGGGTAGAAGCTTTCTTT.

This sequence joins TRBV29-1 and TRBJ2-1; 8 bases agree with TRBD2. Germline V CDR1 and CDR2: SQVTM, ANQGSEA. This CDR3 has 21 residues. V shed 7 bases, J shed 7 bases, and the junction held 33 bases outside the gene matches. The CDR3 nucleotides are TGCAGCGGCGGGACACCGCCTGGACTAGCTTTTATATCGCCAGAGGAAAATGAGCAGTTCTTC. Its protein is CSGGTPPGLAFISPEENEQFF.

The rearrangement uses TRBV5-4 and TRBJ2-1; maybe TRBD2 (5 bases). The V end was cut by 5 bases, the J end by 0 bases, with 6 bases between. The CDR3 loop spans 13 amino acids. Germline loops: CDR1 SGHNT, CDR2 YYREEE (reference sequence). The CDR3 region has the DNA TGTGCCAGCAGACGGGACTCCTACAATGAGCAGTTCTTC. It translates to CASRRDSYNEQFF.

The chain couples TRBV28 to TRBJ2-3, with TRBD1 matching over 8 bases. This CDR3 region has 16 residues. Trimming cost V 1 base and J 1 base; bases outside gene matches: 4. CDR1 and CDR2 from the germline V gene are MDHEN and SYDVKM. CDR3 residues: CASSLSGQGRTDTQYF. The CDR3 nucleotides read TGTGCCAGCAGTTTATCCGGACAGGGACGCACAGATACGCAGTATTTT.

The J gene is TRBJ2-1, the V gene TRBV19; unclear D gene. Trimming cost V 2 bases and J 10 bases, with 15 bases left between them. The CDR3 spans 14 residues. CDR1 and CDR2 (germline): LNHDA, SQIVND (reference sequence). CDR3 amino acids: CASSIQTPIWEQFF. CDR3 sequence (DNA): TGTGCCAGTAGTATACAGACTCCAATCTGGGAGCAGTTCTTC.

V is TRBV5-6 and J is TRBJ2-1; D is unresolved. V lost 5 bases and J lost 1, with 7 bases in between. The CDR3 loop spans 13 amino acids. The V gene's germline CDR1 is SGHDT and CDR2 YYEEEE. CDR3 sequence reads: CASSFTSYNEQFF. DNA for the CDR3: TGTGCCAGCAGTTTTACGTCCTACAATGAGCAGTTCTTC.

The rearrangement uses TRBV9 and TRBJ1-4; D unresolved. With 6 bases removed from V and 7 bases from J, the gap between germline ends came to 19 bases. The germline CDR1 and CDR2 sequences are SGDLS and YYNGEE. The CDR3 consists of 15 residues. The CDR3 coding sequence is TGTGCCAGCACAGGTACCGGAACCCCTTTTGAAAAACTGTTTTTT. Translating it yields CASTGTGTPFEKLFF.

The genes are TRBV13 and TRBJ1-1; possible D gene TRBD1, 6 bases. Germline V gene lookup returns CDR1 PRHDT and CDR2 FYEKMQ (reference sequence). V was clipped by 6 bases and J by 4 bases, with 15 bases between them. This CDR3 comprises 14 residues. CDR3 amino acids: CASSFNRAATEAFF. CDR3 coding DNA: TGTGCCAGCAGTTTTAACAGGGCAGCCACTGAAGCTTTCTTT.

The chain carries TRBV6-5 and TRBJ2-7, with 9 nucleotides matching TRBD1. This CDR3 is 15 amino acids long. In germline, CDR1 is MNHEY, CDR2 SVGAGI. After removal of 2 bases from V and 5 bases from J, the junction contained 7 bases not matched to a gene. CDR3 protein: CASSYPGQGNHEQYF. CDR3 sequence (DNA): TGTGCCAGCAGTTACCCGGGACAGGGAAACCACGAGCAGTACTTC.

This clone was detected a few times. The chain couples TRBV6-5 to TRBJ1-5, with D unclear. The CDR3 extends over 14 amino acids. In germline, CDR1 is MNHEY, CDR2 SVGAGI. Trimming took off 7 bases at V and 2 bases at J, with 12 bases between the two ends. The CDR3 region has the DNA TGTGCCAGCAAGAGCTCTCTTCGCAATCAGCCCCAGCATTTT. Translated: CASKSSLRNQPQHF.

This clone was recorded only once. The chain combines TRBV7-2 with TRBJ2-3; no clear D. Germline loops: CDR1 SGHTA, CDR2 FQGNSA. CDR3 size: 12 residues. Between the trimmed V and J ends, which lost 4 bases and 4 bases, there was a span of 6 bases. The DNA of the CDR3 is TGTGCCAGCAGCTCGTACTCAGATACGCAGTATTTT. Translated, it gives CASSSYSDTQYF.

V and J are TRBV6-5 and TRBJ1-2; D might be TRBD1 (5 bases). Germline V CDR1 and CDR2: MNHEY, SVGAGI. The CDR3 covers 13 residues. The germline V and J ends were trimmed by 2 bases and 8 bases, with 12 bases remaining between them. The CDR3 sequence is CASSYLGTEGYTF. The CDR3 DNA reads TGTGCCAGCAGTTACCTCGGGACTGAGGGCTACACCTTC.